Below are 20 T cell receptor beta chains sequenced from a single sample in a study of T cells in Graves' hyperthyroidism and ophthalmopathy. From RNA transcripts, TCR beta CDR3 regions were amplified. HTBI primers were used for first-round RT-PCR of the TCR CDR3. In TCRdb, the multiplex PCR reads were re-called with MiXCR into one record per CDR3 protein. Of under 450,000 distinct CDR3 sequences detected, about 13% appear once; the ten largest clones hold 20%. Source material: blood. All receptors derive from a man in his thirties or forties with Graves' hyperthyroidism that later progressed to Graves' ophthalmopathy.

This clonotype showed up many times. The V gene is TRBV20-1, the J gene TRBJ2-7, with D possibly being TRBD1 or TRBD2 (6 bases each). The CDR3 spans 15 residues. The V gene's germline CDR1 is DFQATT and CDR2 SNEGSKA (reference sequence). Trimming pared 1 base from V and 3 bases from J, leaving 16 bases between. The CDR3 loop reads CSARGGRGQIYEQYF. The CDR3 DNA follows: TGCAGTGCTAGAGGGGGACGGGGGCAGATCTACGAGCAGTACTTC.

This clonotype was observed at least ten times. This sequence joins TRBV5-1 and TRBJ1-1; 8 nucleotides agree with TRBD1. The V and J ends lost 1 base and 1 base, in that order; junction bases with no gene match: 3. The CDR3 has 15 residues. Germline lookup yields CDR1 SGHRS and CDR2 YFSETQ. The CDR3 here is CASSLLQGANTEAFF. CDR3 DNA: TGCGCCAGCAGCTTGCTCCAGGGGGCGAACACTGAAGCTTTCTTT.

This clonotype was counted many times. J is TRBJ2-5 and V is TRBV20-1, with 8 bases aligning to TRBD2. V dropped 6 bases and J dropped 2; count of bases not matched to a gene: 5. Looked up from germline, CDR1 is DFQATT and CDR2 is SNEGSKA (reference sequence). This CDR3 has 13 residues. The CDR3 DNA reads as TGCAGTGCCGGGAGGGCTAAACAAGAGACCCAGTACTTC. It yields the protein CSAGRAKQETQYF.

This clonotype was detected a few times. The rearrangement uses TRBV20-1 and TRBJ2-3, with 10 bases aligning to TRBD2. Germline V lookup: CDR1 DFQATT, CDR2 SNEGSKA (reference sequence). The CDR3 length is 15 residues. The CDR3 protein is CNAFRTSGYSDTQYF. Written as DNA, the CDR3 is TGCAATGCCTTCAGGACTAGCGGATATTCAGATACGCAGTATTTT.

A word on this clonotype: A single base separates this from a much larger clone, so it may be a read error. The chain uses TRBV12-3 or TRBV12-4 and TRBJ2-5; 14 nucleotides match TRBD2. The ends lost 8 bases at V and 5 bases at J; junction bases unmatched: 13. The CDR3 runs 17 residues. The CDR3 sequence is CASGPRTSGGSGETQYF. The DNA of the CDR3 is TGTGCCAGCGGTCCCAGGACTAGCGGGGGGTCCGGGGAGACCCAGTACTTC.

This clonotype was picked up a small number of times. The V gene is TRBV7-3, the J gene TRBJ2-1; unclear D gene. The CDR3 totals 16 residues. Germline CDR1 and CDR2: SGHTA and FQGTGA. The V and J ends lost 1 base and 4 bases respectively, with 14 bases between them. The CDR3 nucleotides are TGTGCCAGCAGCTTAATAGCTGGGTTGGCTTACAATGAGCAGTTCTTC. It encodes CASSLIAGLAYNEQFF. The complete variable domain, with remaining parts taken from reference TRBV7-3 and TRBJ2-1, reads GAGVSQTPSNKVTEKGKYVELRCDPISGHTALYWYRQSLGQGPEFLIYFQGTGAADDSGLPNDRFFAVRPEGSVSTLKIQRTERGDSAVYLCASSLIAGLAYNEQFFGPGTRLTVL.

This clonotype came up many times. The chain joins TRBV5-1 to TRBJ2-3, with TRBD2 matching 9 bases. CDR1 and CDR2 from the germline V gene are SGHRS and YFSETQ. The CDR3 contains 18 residues. Trimming at V came to 4 bases and at J to 0 bases, leaving 12 bases not matched to a gene. CDR3 coding DNA: TGCGCCAGCAGCCTATACGGACTAGCGCCCGCTAGCACAGATACGCAGTATTTT. It translates to CASSLYGLAPASTDTQYF. Looking up the rest from reference TRBV5-1 and TRBJ2-3 gives the full variable domain: KAGVTQTPRYLIKTRGQQVTLSCSPISGHRSVSWYQQTPGQGLQFLFEYFSETQRNKGNFPGRFSGRQFSNSRSEMNVSTLELGDSALYLCASSLYGLAPASTDTQYFGPGTRLTVL.

The rearrangement joins TRBV25-1 to TRBJ2-3, with a weak D call TRBD2 (5 bases). Trimming removed 1 base from V and 2 bases from J, with 16 bases in between. There are 17 residues in the CDR3. Per germline, CDR1 MGHDK and CDR2 SYGVNS. The CDR3 DNA is TGTGCCAGCAGTGAATGGTCTAGCTTAGGACCCACAGATACGCAGTATTTT. Translating gives CASSEWSSLGPTDTQYF.

This clonotype was seen a few times. This rearrangement joins TRBV20-1 to TRBJ2-1; possible D gene TRBD2, 6 bases. The CDR3 consists of 17 residues. CDR1 and CDR2 (germline): DFQATT, SNEGSKA (reference sequence). The V end was cut by 1 base, the J end by 4 bases, with 20 bases between. Written as DNA, the CDR3 is TGCAGTGCTAGAGGCCCGATAGGGGCGGGGCCTTACAATGAGCAGTTCTTC. It is translated as CSARGPIGAGPYNEQFF.

This clonotype has a handful of counts. V is TRBV10-2 and J is TRBJ1-2; 9 bases map to TRBD1. Trimming at V came to 6 bases and at J to 3 bases, leaving 5 bases not matched to a gene. The germline V gene has CDR1 WSHSY and CDR2 SAAADI. This CDR3 has 14 residues. CDR3 in amino acids: CASREQGADYGYTF. The CDR3, as DNA: TGCGCCAGCAGGGAACAGGGGGCGGACTATGGCTACACCTTC.

This sequence joins TRBV20-1 and TRBJ2-7; 11 positions agree with TRBD1. Germline assignment: CDR1 DFQATT and CDR2 SNEGSKA (reference sequence). After removal of 5 bases from V and 7 bases from J, the junction contained 4 bases not matched to a gene. The CDR3 is 12 amino acids. CDR3 in amino acids: CSAPDRGPEQYF. CDR3 sequence (DNA): TGCAGTGCTCCGGACAGGGGGCCTGAGCAGTACTTC.

V is TRBV6-1 and J is TRBJ2-3; 9 bases line up with TRBD2. CDR1 is MNHNS, CDR2 SASEGT, per germline. Unmatched junction bases numbered 3, after V lost 6 bases and J lost 2 bases. The CDR3 sequence is 14 residues long. The CDR3 DNA sequence: TGTGCCAGCAGGATAGCGGGGGACACAGATACGCAGTATTTT. It yields the protein CASRIAGDTDTQYF.

The V gene is TRBV27, the J gene TRBJ2-6; D is uncertain. V was clipped by 0 bases and J by 14 bases, with 5 bases between them. This CDR3 is 11 amino acids long. From germline, CDR1 is MNHEY and CDR2 SMNVEV (reference sequence). DNA of the CDR3: TGTGCCAGCAGTTTATCAAGGTTCCTGACTTTC. Its protein is CASSLSRFLTF.

V and J are TRBV7-9 and TRBJ1-5; no clear D gene. The germline V gene has CDR1 SEHNR and CDR2 FQNEAQ (reference sequence). This CDR3 spans 15 amino acids. Deletions cut 1 base from V and 1 base from J, with 8 bases between. Here the CDR3 reads CASSLGAGSNQPQHF. In nucleotides, the CDR3 is TGTGCCAGCAGCTTAGGGGCGGGGAGCAATCAGCCCCAGCATTTT.

V usage is TRBV6-1 and J usage is TRBJ2-3, with 9 bases aligning to TRBD1. The length of the CDR3 is 15 residues. J gave up 9 bases and V 5 bases, and 12 bases lay outside the gene matches. Per the germline V gene, CDR1 is MNHNS and CDR2 is SASEGT. The DNA for the CDR3 is TGTGCCAGCAGTTCTTCCCCCGGGACAGGGCGCACGCAGTATTTT. Translation gives CASSSSPGTGRTQYF.

This clonotype was seen ten or more times. The gene calls are TRBV3-1 and TRBJ1-1, with a tentative D call TRBD1 (5 bases). The V end was cut by 5 bases, the J end by 8 bases, with 12 bases between. CDR1 and CDR2 (germline): LGHDT, YNNKEL (reference sequence). The CDR3 has 12 amino acids. The CDR3 DNA sequence: TGTGCCAGCAGCTGGAGGGGTTTCGAAGCTTTCTTT. The encoded protein is CASSWRGFEAFF.

The V call is TRBV19, the J call TRBJ1-4; perhaps TRBD1 as D (5 bases). Per germline, CDR1 LNHDA and CDR2 SQIVND (reference sequence). CDR3 size: 14 residues. Trimming took off 7 bases at V and 8 bases at J, with 17 bases between the two ends. The CDR3 DNA reads as TGTGCCAGTACCCTGGGGGGGAAGAGAGAAAAACTGTTTTTT. Amino acid sequence: CASTLGGKREKLFF.

V and J are TRBV7-2 and TRBJ2-7, with a tentative D call TRBD1 (6 bases). CDR1 is SGHTA and CDR2 is FQGNSA in the germline V gene. The V end lost 4 bases, the J end lost 1 base, and 11 bases lay between the germline ends. The CDR3 consists of 14 residues. CDR3 in DNA: TGTGCCAGCAGCTCTGACAGGTGGTCCTACGAGCAGTACTTC. As protein: CASSSDRWSYEQYF.

V usage is TRBV14 and J usage is TRBJ1-4; 8 bases are shared with TRBD1. Unmatched junction bases numbered 9, after V lost 3 bases and J lost 3 bases. Germline V lookup: CDR1 SGHDN, CDR2 FVKESK. The length of the CDR3 is 17 residues. The CDR3 loop is CASSHGRGRGANEKLFF. DNA of the CDR3: TGTGCCAGCAGCCACGGCAGGGGGCGAGGGGCTAATGAAAAACTGTTTTTT.

This clonotype was seen a few times. The rearrangement uses TRBV30 and TRBJ1-1; D call uncertain. Germline CDR1 and CDR2: GTSNPN and SVGIG (reference sequence). V was cut by 2 bases and J by 1 base, with 17 bases left in between. There are 16 residues in the CDR3. Here the CDR3 DNA reads TGTGCCTGGAGTCCTCTCCTCCGGGGTAGGAACACTGAAGCTTTCTTT. This translates into CAWSPLLRGRNTEAFF. The variable domain in full, with the rest retrieved from reference TRBV30 and TRBJ1-1, is SQTIHQWPATLVQPVGSPLSLECTVEGTSNPNLYWYRQAAGRGLQLLFYSVGIGQISSEVPQNLSASRPQDRQFILSSKKLLLSDSGFYLCAWSPLLRGRNTEAFFGQGTRLTVV.